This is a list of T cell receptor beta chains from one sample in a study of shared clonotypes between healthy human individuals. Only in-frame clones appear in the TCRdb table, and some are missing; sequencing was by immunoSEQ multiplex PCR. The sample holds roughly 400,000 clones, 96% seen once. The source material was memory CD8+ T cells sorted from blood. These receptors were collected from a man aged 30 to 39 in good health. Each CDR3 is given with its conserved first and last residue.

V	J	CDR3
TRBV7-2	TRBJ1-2	CASSSSGGYGYTF
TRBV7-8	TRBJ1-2	CASSSRPRQGGSYGYTF
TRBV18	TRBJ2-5	CASSPGLTSGKETQYF
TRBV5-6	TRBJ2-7	CASSETSGTYEQYF
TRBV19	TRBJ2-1	CASSIPHSSYNEQFF
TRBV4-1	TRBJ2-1	CASSISGSNEQFF
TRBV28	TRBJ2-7	CASSIPAGGLDEQYF
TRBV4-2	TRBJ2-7	CASSLGTSASSYEQYF
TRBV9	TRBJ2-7	CASSKGHSYEQYF
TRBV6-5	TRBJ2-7	CASSYSYRRAPYEQYF
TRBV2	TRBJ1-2	CASREASGYTF
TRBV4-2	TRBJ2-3	CASSQFHRDSYTDTQYF